This T cell receptor beta chain was profiled in a study of blood T cells in healthy people across ages. General study results and limits: There was no known CMV status for donors, so expanded clonotype changes were possibly confounded. Relative to aged donors, long-lived donors carried more naive CD4+ cells and displayed higher diversity.

Each donor had approximately 10 milliliters of peripheral blood drawn. The length of the CDR3 is 14 residues. CDR1 and CDR2 from the germline V gene are LGHDT and YNNKEL (reference sequence). PCR was performed a second time for roughly 6 to 12 cycles using a sample-barcoded 5' primer and a J-beta primer mix. Each CDR3 protein is one row after TCRdb ran MiXCR on the 5' RACE reads. The sample consists of about 1,500,000 distinct CDR3 sequences, approximately 42% of them appearing once. As concerns this clonotype: Antigen unknown.

This sequence originates from a woman under 30 in good health. The sample consisted of blood. The rearrangement uses TRBV3-1 and TRBJ2-5; D may be TRBD1 or TRBD2 (6 bases each). The J call may not be correct, given that the DNA end is closer to TRBJ2-7. The CDR3 DNA reads as TGTGCCAGCAGCCATTGGGGGGCTGAGGACGAGCAGTACTTC. The encoded protein is CASSHWGAEDEQYF.